The clone carrying this T cell receptor beta chain was detected once. The antigen is undetermined. The data derive from a study of Tregs in tolerant kidney transplant recipients. The CDR3 has 15 residues. Germline CDR1 and CDR2: SGDLS and YYNGEE. Trimming shortened V by 0 bases and J by 0 bases, and 9 bases separated the two germline ends. Assay: immunoSEQ multiplex PCR; the TCRdb copy retains only in-frame clones and omits some. This table has about 240,000 clones, about 80% appearing once. Unstimulated regulatory T cells (CD4+CD25+CD127-), CD4+CD25- non-regulatory cells, CD4 and CD8 cells were FACS-sorted from thawed PBMCs. Study-level points and caveats: Biological reproducibility was not directly addressed, but technical replication error appeared minimal. The small number of patients limits these findings pending further validation. Expanding Tregs on activated donor B cells appeared to best identify donor-specific TCRbeta clones.

The chain combines TRBV9 with TRBJ1-1; D call uncertain. Sequenced input: CD4+ T cells from blood. The sequence came from a human donor in good health. CDR3 residues: CASSVAPGMNTEAFF. In nucleotides, the CDR3 is TGTGCCAGCAGCGTAGCTCCGGGTATGAACACTGAAGCTTTCTTT.